The 17 T cell receptor beta chains reported below all come from one sample, sequenced in a study of shared T cell receptors in the human thymus. Profiled with immunoSEQ multiplex PCR; TCRdb holds only in-frame clones, not every one. This repertoire shows 600,000 or so clones, about 89% found once; its top ten account for over 0.008%. The data also belong to a second study, concerning human thymus T cells.

Sequencing was done on a sample of thymocytes. Every receptor here comes from a boy under two years old with a congenital heart defect.

This clone appeared a single time. Other DNA sequences within the sample encode an identical CDR3. The genes are TRBV20-1 and TRBJ1-1, with D possibly matching TRBD1 (5 bases). The CDR3 has 11 residues. Germline loops: CDR1 DFQATT, CDR2 SNEGSKA (reference sequence). The V end lost 5 bases, the J end lost 5 bases, and 9 bases lay between the germline ends. This CDR3 reads CSAPRGTEAFF. The CDR3 coding sequence is TGCAGTGCTCCCCGGGGGACTGAAGCTTTCTTT.

The genes are TRBV27 and TRBJ2-7, with 11 bases identical to TRBD2. The CDR3 consists of 16 residues. Per the germline V gene, CDR1 is MNHEY and CDR2 is SMNVEV (reference sequence). With 5 bases clipped from V and 0 bases from J, the junction kept 6 bases outside the gene matches. The CDR3, as DNA: TGTGCCAGCAGTCCCAGACTAGCGGGGAGCTCCTACGAGCAGTACTTC. As protein: CASSPRLAGSSYEQYF.

The chain recombines TRBV6-5 with TRBJ2-7; a possible D gene is TRBD1 (6 bases). The V and J ends lost 6 bases and 4 bases respectively, with 16 bases between them. The CDR3 runs to 14 residues. CDR1 is MNHEY, CDR2 SVGAGI, per germline. The CDR3 loop reads CASRSPGTRYEQYF. In DNA, the CDR3 is TGTGCCAGCAGAAGCCCCGGGACAAGATACGAGCAGTACTTC.

The chain carries TRBV5-8 and TRBJ1-5, with TRBD1 as a possible D gene (6 bases). This CDR3 has 13 amino acids. V dropped 4 bases and J dropped 7 bases, with 12 bases sitting between them. CDR1 is SGHTS and CDR2 is YDEGEE in the germline V gene. The CDR3 loop is CASSLHQGQPQHF. The CDR3 DNA reads TGTGCCAGCAGCCTCCATCAGGGGCAGCCCCAGCATTTT.

Worth noting for this clone: An end of the junction does not agree with germline; a read error may underlie this. This sample includes further DNA sequences coding for the same CDR3. V and J are TRBV15 and TRBJ1-6, with 9 nucleotides matching TRBD1. CDR3 length: 16 amino acids. Germline V lookup: CDR1 LNHNV, CDR2 YYDKDF (reference sequence). DNA for the CDR3: TGTGCCACCAGCAGCGGACAGGGGACGTATAATTCCCCCCTCCACTTT. Translation: CATSSGQGTYNSPLHF. The full variable domain, in which reference TRBV15 and TRBJ1-6 provide the parts outside the CDR3, is DAMVIQNPRYQVTQFGKPVTLSCSQTLNHNVMYWYQQKSSQAPKLLFHYYDKDFNNEADTPDNFQSRRPNTSFCFLDIRSPGLGDTAMYLCATSSGQGTYNSPLHFGNGTRLTVT.

This clone showed up just once. The chain employs TRBV6-5 and TRBJ2-2, with 7 bases aligning to TRBD1. CDR3 length: 15 residues. Germline values: CDR1 MNHEY, CDR2 SVGAGI. V gave up 6 bases and J gave up 6 bases; unmatched junction bases: 10. The CDR3 is CASRRDTGVPGELFF. CDR3 in DNA: TGTGCCAGCAGAAGAGATACAGGGGTCCCCGGGGAGCTGTTTTTT.

The gene calls are TRBV20-1 and TRBJ2-7; 7 bases agree with TRBD1. Germline V gene data show CDR1 as DFQATT and CDR2 as SNEGSKA (reference sequence). J gave up 12 bases and V 2 bases, and 7 bases lay outside the gene matches. There are 11 residues in the CDR3. The CDR3 loop is CSARTTGVGYF. Written as DNA, the CDR3 is TGCAGTGCTAGAACCACAGGGGTGGGGTACTTC.

J is TRBJ2-3 and V is TRBV5-1; D call uncertain. This CDR3 region has 14 residues. Trimming took off 0 bases at V and 5 bases at J, with 10 bases between the two ends. Looked up from germline, CDR1 is SGHRS and CDR2 is YFSETQ. The CDR3 DNA follows: TGCGCCAGCAGCTTGGCGGGTTGGTTAGATACGCAGTATTTT. This codes for CASSLAGWLDTQYF.

This clone was seen just once. The chain recombines TRBV5-1 with TRBJ2-5, with TRBD1 identical over 9 bases. The V gene's germline CDR1 is SGHRS and CDR2 YFSETQ. This CDR3 region has 17 residues. The junction had 14 bases not matched to a gene; V was cut back by 4 bases and J by 4 bases. CDR3 amino acids: CASSPDTGTGIGETQYF. For the CDR3, the DNA is TGCGCCAGCAGCCCAGACACCGGGACAGGGATTGGAGAGACCCAGTACTTC.

This chain connects TRBV18 to TRBJ2-5, with D unclear. Germline-derived CDR1 and CDR2 are KGHSH and LQKENI. The ends were cut back, 0 bases at V and 5 bases at J, with 16 bases in the middle. The CDR3 is 16 amino acids. DNA of the CDR3: TGTGCCAGCTCACCACCGAGTTCCCTCTCTGCGGAGACCCAGTACTTC. This encodes CASSPPSSLSAETQYF. Full variable domain (outside the CDR3, taken from reference TRBV18 and TRBJ2-5): NAGVMQNPRHLVRRRGQEARLRCSPMKGHSHVYWYRQLPEEGLKFMVYLQKENIIDESGMPKERFSAEFPKEGPSILRIQQVVRGDSAAYFCASSPPSSLSAETQYFGPGTRLLVL.

This clone has more than one count but fewer than ten. The V gene is TRBV7-2, the J gene TRBJ2-1; 7 bases agree with TRBD1. CDR3 length equals 14 residues. CDR1 is SGHTA, CDR2 FQGNSA, per germline. Trimming cost V 9 bases and J 6 bases; bases outside gene matches: 11. The DNA of the CDR3 is TGTGCCAGTACGAGAGGCCCAGGGGGCAATGAGCAGTTCTTC. Translation gives CASTRGPGGNEQFF.

The J gene is TRBJ2-7, the V gene TRBV9; 8 nucleotides agree with TRBD2. This CDR3 has 19 residues. CDR1 is SGDLS and CDR2 is YYNGEE in the germline V gene. The trim removed 4 bases at V and 1 base at J, leaving 19 bases unmatched. The chain's CDR3 is CASSSGPSGPHTQSYEQYF. DNA of the CDR3: TGTGCCAGCAGCTCAGGCCCTAGCGGGCCTCATACTCAATCCTACGAGCAGTACTTC.

V is TRBV2 and J is TRBJ2-7; 9 positions agree with TRBD1. The CDR3 contains 17 residues. The germline gives CDR1 SNHLY, CDR2 FYNNEI. V shed 4 bases, J shed 3 bases, and the junction held 13 bases outside the gene matches. The CDR3: CASSAPRDRAFGYEQYF. The CDR3 nucleotides read TGTGCCAGCAGTGCGCCCCGGGACAGGGCGTTCGGCTACGAGCAGTACTTC.

The CDR3 protein is CASRGTDEQYF. CDR3 in DNA: TGTGCCAGCAGGGGGACAGACGAGCAGTACTTC. V is TRBV6-1 and J is TRBJ2-7; TRBD1 matches at 7 bases. CDR1 is MNHNS and CDR2 is SASEGT in the germline V gene. This CDR3 is 11 amino acids long. V trimming: 6 bases; J trimming: 5 bases; junction bases outside the gene matches: 1.

A single count supports this clone. CDR3: CASTHLRRGTGNEQFF. The DNA of the CDR3 is TGTGCCAGCACCCACCTCCGACGGGGGACCGGGAATGAGCAGTTCTTC. The chain links TRBV27 to TRBJ2-1, with D tentatively TRBD2 (6 bases). The CDR3 consists of 16 residues. With 7 bases removed from V and 7 bases from J, the gap between germline ends came to 23 bases. Germline V gene data show CDR1 as MNHEY and CDR2 as SMNVEV (reference sequence).

The V and J genes are TRBV27 and TRBJ1-1; 7 positions agree with TRBD1. The CDR3 runs to 13 residues. Germline CDR1 reads MNHEY; CDR2 reads SMNVEV (reference sequence). The ends lost 6 bases at V and 0 bases at J; junction bases unmatched: 1. The CDR3 region is CASSGTVNTEAFF. The CDR3 DNA is TGTGCCAGCAGCGGGACAGTGAACACTGAAGCTTTCTTT.

The genes are TRBV9 and TRBJ2-1, with D perhaps TRBD2 (5 bases). Germline V gene sequence: CDR1 SGDLS, CDR2 YYNGEE. Trimming pared 3 bases from V and 0 bases from J, leaving 16 bases between. This CDR3 has 17 residues. In DNA, the CDR3 is TGTGCCAGCAGCGGGAAGACGGGAAGGAGCTCCTACAATGAGCAGTTCTTC. Translating gives CASSGKTGRSSYNEQFF.